The TCR beta chain under discussion was sequenced for a study of OX40 agonist ivuxolimab in advanced cancers. Sequencing was performed with immunoSEQ multiplex PCR; in TCRdb, only in-frame clones are kept and a portion is missing. The sample carries more than 15,000 clones, roughly 73% recorded once. As for this clone: No antigen is known for it.

The CDR3 extends over 16 amino acids. Germline assignment: CDR1 SGHTS and CDR2 YDEGEE. Trimming left V 3 bases short and J 4 bases short, with 19 bases between. Study-wide findings and caveats: No determination was made of the antigen specificity of the expanded peripheral T cells.

The sample consisted of CD4+ or CD8+ T cells sorted from blood, taken in a trial of the OX40 agonist ivuxolimab. The receptor comes from an adult with an advanced solid tumor such as melanoma, head and neck, liver or kidney cancer. V is TRBV5-8 and J is TRBJ1-1; D perhaps matches TRBD1 (6 bases). CDR3 in amino acids: CASSSGSGASTTEAFF. For the CDR3, the DNA is TGTGCCAGCAGCTCCGGCTCGGGGGCCTCTACCACTGAAGCTTTCTTT.